The TCR beta chain described here comes from a study of T cell repertoires in cytomegalovirus infection. Study information: HLA-B-restricted CMV epitopes that are well studied were used alongside recently identified HLA-C-restricted ones. Regarding the study as a whole: HLA-C-restricted CMV clonotypes gave the most frequent clonotype in two of eight donors.

TCRdb re-analysed the reads in MiXCR, keeping a single row per CDR3 protein. In the table there are about 700,000 distinct CDR3 sequences, 30% to 40% of which are singletons. As for this clonotype: Its antigen remains unknown.

The receptor was derived from a human donor in good health (CMV status not recorded). Some clones in this sample may be carry-over from other donors' samples. The sample here was cultured PBMCs, taken from culture after CMV antigen stimulation.

Here the CDR3 reads CASSYTRGVIYF. CDR3 nucleotides: TGTGCCAGCAGTTATACGCGGGGGGTGATTTATTTT. The V gene is TRBV6-2 or TRBV6-3, the J gene TRBJ2-3; 8 bases match TRBD2. Unmatched junction bases numbered 8, after V lost 3 bases and J lost 15 bases. In germline, CDR1 is MNHEY, CDR2 SVGEGT. The CDR3 is 12 residues long.